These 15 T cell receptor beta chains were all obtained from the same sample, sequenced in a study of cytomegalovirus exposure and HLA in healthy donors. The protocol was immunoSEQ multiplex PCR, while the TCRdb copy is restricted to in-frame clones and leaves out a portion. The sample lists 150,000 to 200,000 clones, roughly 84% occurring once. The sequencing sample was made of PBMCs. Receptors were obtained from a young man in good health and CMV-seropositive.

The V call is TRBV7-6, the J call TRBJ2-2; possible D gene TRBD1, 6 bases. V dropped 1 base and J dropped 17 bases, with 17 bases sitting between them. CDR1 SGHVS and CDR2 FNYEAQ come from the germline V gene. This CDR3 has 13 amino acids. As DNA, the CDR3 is TGTGCCAGCAGCTTAGTGGGGGCCCCCGGCGCATTTTTT. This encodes CASSLVGAPGAFF.

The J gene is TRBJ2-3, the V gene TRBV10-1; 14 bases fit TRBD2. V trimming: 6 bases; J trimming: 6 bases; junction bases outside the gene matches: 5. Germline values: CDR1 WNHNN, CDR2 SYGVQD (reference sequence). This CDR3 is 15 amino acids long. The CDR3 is CASSGTSGRPDTQYF. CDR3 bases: TGCGCCAGCAGCGGGACTAGCGGGAGACCCGATACGCAGTATTTT.

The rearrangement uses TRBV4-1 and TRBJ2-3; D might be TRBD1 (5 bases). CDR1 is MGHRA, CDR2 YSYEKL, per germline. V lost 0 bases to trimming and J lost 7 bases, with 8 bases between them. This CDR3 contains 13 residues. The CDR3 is CASSQDQGYTQYF. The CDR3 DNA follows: TGCGCCAGCAGCCAAGATCAGGGATATACGCAGTATTTT.

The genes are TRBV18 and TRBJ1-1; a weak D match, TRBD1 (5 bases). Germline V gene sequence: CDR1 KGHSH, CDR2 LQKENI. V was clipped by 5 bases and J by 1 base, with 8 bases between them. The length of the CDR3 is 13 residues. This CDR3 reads CASSKTENTEAFF. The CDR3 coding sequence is TGTGCCAGCTCAAAGACAGAGAACACTGAAGCTTTCTTT.

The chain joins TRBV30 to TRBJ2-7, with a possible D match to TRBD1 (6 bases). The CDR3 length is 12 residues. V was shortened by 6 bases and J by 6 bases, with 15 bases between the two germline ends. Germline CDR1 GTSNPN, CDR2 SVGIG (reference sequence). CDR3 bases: TGTGCCTGTCAAACAGGGAATCTCGAGCAGTACTTC. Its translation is CACQTGNLEQYF.

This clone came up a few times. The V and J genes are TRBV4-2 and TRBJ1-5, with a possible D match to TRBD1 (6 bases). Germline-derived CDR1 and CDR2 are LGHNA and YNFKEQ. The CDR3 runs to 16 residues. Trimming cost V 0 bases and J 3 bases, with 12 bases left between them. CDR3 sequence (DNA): TGTGCCAGCAGCCAAGAGGCAGGGGAACTCAATCAGCCCCAGCATTTT. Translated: CASSQEAGELNQPQHF.

In DNA, the CDR3 is TGCGCCAGCAGCCCGGGACAGGGGACGGACACCGGGGAGCTGTTTTTT. The encoded protein is CASSPGQGTDTGELFF. This chain joins TRBV5-1 and TRBJ2-2; TRBD1 matches at 10 bases. Germline CDR1 SGHRS, CDR2 YFSETQ. CDR3 length equals 16 residues. The trim removed 4 bases at V and 3 bases at J, leaving 6 bases unmatched.

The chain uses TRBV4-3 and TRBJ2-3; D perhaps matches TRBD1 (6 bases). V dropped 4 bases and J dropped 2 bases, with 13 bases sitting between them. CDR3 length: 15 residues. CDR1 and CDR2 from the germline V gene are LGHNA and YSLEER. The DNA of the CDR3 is TGCGCCAGCAGCCCGGACAGTTTGAACACAGATACGCAGTATTTT. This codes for CASSPDSLNTDTQYF.

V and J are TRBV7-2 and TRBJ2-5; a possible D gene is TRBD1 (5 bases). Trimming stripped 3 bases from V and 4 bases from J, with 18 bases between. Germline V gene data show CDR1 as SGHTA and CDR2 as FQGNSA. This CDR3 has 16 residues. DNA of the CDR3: TGTGCCAGCAGCTTTTCCCTGACAGCCCCGACAGAGACCCAGTACTTC. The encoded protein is CASSFSLTAPTETQYF.

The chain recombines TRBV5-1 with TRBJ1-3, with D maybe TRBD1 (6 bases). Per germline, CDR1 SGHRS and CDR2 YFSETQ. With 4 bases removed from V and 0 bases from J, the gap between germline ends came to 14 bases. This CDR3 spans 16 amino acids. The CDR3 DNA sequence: TGCGCCAGCAGCGACAGGTGGGCAGACTCTGGAAACACCATATATTTT. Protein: CASSDRWADSGNTIYF.

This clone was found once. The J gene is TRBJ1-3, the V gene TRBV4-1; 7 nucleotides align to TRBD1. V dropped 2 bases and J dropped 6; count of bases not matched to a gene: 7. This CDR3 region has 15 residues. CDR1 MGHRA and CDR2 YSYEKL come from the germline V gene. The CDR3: CASSQPQGWENTIYF. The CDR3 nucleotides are TGCGCCAGCAGCCAACCACAGGGGTGGGAAAACACCATATATTTT.

The CDR3 spells CASGLGVNEQFF. DNA for the CDR3: TGTGCTAGTGGTTTAGGGGTGAATGAGCAGTTCTTC. The gene calls are TRBV12-5 and TRBJ2-1; a weak D match, TRBD1 (5 bases). Germline V gene sequence: CDR1 LGHNT, CDR2 FRNRAP. The CDR3 loop spans 12 amino acids. The ends were cut back, 3 bases at V and 7 bases at J, with 7 bases in the middle.

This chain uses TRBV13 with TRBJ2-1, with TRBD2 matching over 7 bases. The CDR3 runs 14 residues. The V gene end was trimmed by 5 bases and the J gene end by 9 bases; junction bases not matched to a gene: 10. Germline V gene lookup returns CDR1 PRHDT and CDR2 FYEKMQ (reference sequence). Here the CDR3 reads CASSPLREGAEQFF. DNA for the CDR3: TGTGCCAGCAGCCCTTTAAGGGAGGGAGCTGAGCAGTTCTTC.

CDR3 sequence (DNA): TGTGCCAGCAGCACCCCGACAGGGGTAGTCGATGAGCAGTTCTTC. The encoded protein is CASSTPTGVVDEQFF. The chain carries TRBV7-8 and TRBJ2-1; 8 bases align to TRBD1. Germline V CDR1 and CDR2: SGHVS, FQNEAQ. The CDR3 runs 15 residues. The J segment lost 8 bases and the V segment lost 5 bases, leaving 11 bases of the junction unmatched.

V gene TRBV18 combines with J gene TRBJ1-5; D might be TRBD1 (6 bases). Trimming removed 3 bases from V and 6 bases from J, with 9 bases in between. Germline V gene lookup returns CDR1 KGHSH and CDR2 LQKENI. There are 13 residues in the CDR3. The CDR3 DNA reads TGTGCCAGCTCACCCCACAGGGTTCAGCCCCAGCATTTT. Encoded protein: CASSPHRVQPQHF.